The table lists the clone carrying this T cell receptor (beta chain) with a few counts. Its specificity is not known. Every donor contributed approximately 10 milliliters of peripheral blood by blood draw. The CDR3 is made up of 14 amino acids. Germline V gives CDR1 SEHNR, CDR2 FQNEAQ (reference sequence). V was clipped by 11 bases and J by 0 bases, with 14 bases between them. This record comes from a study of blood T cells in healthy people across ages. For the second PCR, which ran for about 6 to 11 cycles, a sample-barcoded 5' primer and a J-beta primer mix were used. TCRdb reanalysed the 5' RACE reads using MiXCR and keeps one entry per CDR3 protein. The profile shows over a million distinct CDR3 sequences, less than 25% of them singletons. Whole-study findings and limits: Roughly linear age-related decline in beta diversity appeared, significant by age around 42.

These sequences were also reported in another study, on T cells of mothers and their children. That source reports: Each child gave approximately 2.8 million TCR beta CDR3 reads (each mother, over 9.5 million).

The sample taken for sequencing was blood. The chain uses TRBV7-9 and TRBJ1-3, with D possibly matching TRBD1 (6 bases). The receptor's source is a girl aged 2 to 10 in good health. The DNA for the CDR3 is TGTGCCGGGGGCGACAGCCACTCTGGAAACACCATATATTTT. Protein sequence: CAGGDSHSGNTIYF.